A selection of T cell receptor beta chains follows, all from one sample in a study of blood T cell repertoires in COVID-19. Profiled with immunoSEQ multiplex PCR; TCRdb holds only in-frame clones, not every one. The data hold fewer than 450,000 clones, with roughly 90% observed a single time. Sequencing input: peripheral blood. The receptors come from a woman between 70 and 85 years old with COVID-19, enrolled during active disease. Both conserved end residues are part of each CDR3.

cdr3_aa	j_call	v_call
CASSLRGGDEQYF	TRBJ2-7	TRBV5-1
CASSPRVGNQPQHF	TRBJ1-5	TRBV4-3
CASSVGTGGNQPQHF	TRBJ1-5	TRBV9
CASSIRTPGTGENGYTF	TRBJ1-2	TRBV19
CASRLRQGMNTGELFF	TRBJ2-2	TRBV11-2
CASSWTGGAEGYTF	TRBJ1-2	TRBV7-2
CASSAQGDGGYTF	TRBJ1-2	TRBV5-4
CASSSGEQSYEQYF	TRBJ2-7	TRBV7-9
CASSSGPRENTEAFF	TRBJ1-1	TRBV11-2
CASSRHSDGNQPQHF	TRBJ1-5	TRBV5-6
CASSSSDSRGGFETQYF	TRBJ2-5	TRBV5-1
CASSQLPGRGRTNEKLFF	TRBJ1-4	TRBV4-1
CASSPKGQYTGELFF	TRBJ2-2	TRBV18
CASSQEAAGYYVGYTF	TRBJ1-2	TRBV4-1
CASSQYEQYF	TRBJ2-7	TRBV28
CASSVEHSTEAFF	TRBJ1-1	TRBV9
CASSLQSSGASYEQYF	TRBJ2-7	TRBV5-1
CSVGGQGGGYEQYF	TRBJ2-7	TRBV29-1
CASSQPGTGFSPLHF	TRBJ1-6	TRBV3-1/TRBV3-2
CASSGDNPGYTF	TRBJ1-2	TRBV2
CASTITSGGADTQYF	TRBJ2-3	TRBV5-1
CASSPLQIPRSNQPQHF	TRBJ1-5	TRBV28
CASSFPRRGGTDTQYF	TRBJ2-3	TRBV11-2
CASSLGEKNYGYTF	TRBJ1-2	TRBV5-6
CAIRGQGRAYNEQFF	TRBJ2-1	TRBV10-3
CAIRGRGAPIHEQYF	TRBJ2-7	TRBV10-3
CASSPQRFYNEQFF	TRBJ2-1	TRBV7-2
CASSFLAGNTIYF	TRBJ1-3	TRBV14
CASSQDLIGALYGYTF	TRBJ1-2	TRBV3-1/TRBV3-2
CASSGGLGARGYTF	TRBJ1-2	TRBV2
CATRSSSGNTIYF	TRBJ1-3	TRBV24-1
CASSPVINGETQYF	TRBJ2-5	TRBV18
CASSIMVVGDRNTEAFF	TRBJ1-1	TRBV5-4
CASSYDRGLSGGYTF	TRBJ1-2	TRBV6-5
CASSVASGVRTEAFF	TRBJ1-1	TRBV9
CASSYQGVDGYTF	TRBJ1-2	TRBV6-5
CAWRHKNTEAFF	TRBJ1-1	TRBV30
CASSFPAGGVYGYTF	TRBJ1-2	TRBV7-2
CASSLGSGNEQFF	TRBJ2-1	TRBV5-1